The rows below give T cell receptor beta chains drawn from one sample of a study of blood T cell repertoires in COVID-19. Libraries were prepared by immunoSEQ multiplex PCR; TCRdb keeps only in-frame clonotypes and omits some of them. The sample shows under 500,000 clones, about 89% of them seen only once. The material sequenced was peripheral blood. The source is a woman in her 30s with acute or convalescent COVID-19. Both conserved end residues are part of each CDR3. The D gene is left open where the match is weak. The size of a clone is reported for some rows only, either as once, few or many, or as a class for expanded clones.

TRBV7-7	TRBJ2-2	-	few	CASSLEQARNTGELFF	TGTGCCAGCAGCTTAGAGCAGGCAAGGAACACCGGGGAGCTGTTTTTT
TRBV5-8	TRBJ2-3	TRBD2	-	CASSPSGGRTDTQYF	TGTGCCAGCAGCCCTAGCGGGGGGCGCACAGATACGCAGTATTTT
TRBV5-6	TRBJ2-3	-	-	CASSPRGYPTDTQYF	TGTGCCAGCAGCCCAAGGGGGTATCCCACAGATACGCAGTATTTT
TRBV5-3	TRBJ1-2	-	few	CARPRRGEDGYTF	TGTGCCAGACCCCGGAGAGGGGAGGATGGCTACACCTTC
TRBV6-5	TRBJ1-3	-	-	CASSMSHVSGNTIYF	TGTGCCAGCAGTATGAGTCACGTCTCTGGAAACACCATATATTTT
TRBV5-6	TRBJ2-1	TRBD2	-	CASSSPRLAGGLYNEQFF	TGTGCCAGCAGCTCGCCTCGACTAGCGGGGGGGCTATACAATGAGCAGTTCTTC
TRBV27	TRBJ2-2	TRBD2	once	CASSLSLSGAGELFF	TGTGCCAGCAGTTTATCGCTAAGCGGGGCCGGGGAGCTGTTTTTT
TRBV2	TRBJ1-4	-	few	CASNPPGTLIEKLFF	TGTGCCAGCAATCCTCCCGGGACACTGATTGAAAAACTGTTTTTT
TRBV12-3/TRBV12-4	TRBJ1-6	-	-	CASSLFTGSPLHF	TGTGCCAGCAGTTTATTTACTGGTTCACCCCTCCACTTT
TRBV12-5	TRBJ2-7	-	-	CASGTSYEQYF	TGTGCTAGTGGAACATCTTACGAGCAGTACTTC